This section outlines one T cell receptor beta chain sequence together with its context. This CDR3 contains 13 residues. The V gene end was trimmed by 8 bases and the J gene end by 2 bases; junction bases not matched to a gene: 2. CDR1 is LNHDA and CDR2 is SQIVND in the germline V gene (reference sequence). This sample is part of a study of cytomegalovirus exposure and HLA in healthy donors. PCR was performed using 60 Vbeta and 13 Jbeta primers. The table came from immunoSEQ multiplex PCR; TCRdb's copy has only in-frame clones and leaves some out. The sample lists about 120,000 clones; over 65% were seen once. Donors had nominal health at sampling but likely had unrecorded immune exposures.

The V and J genes are TRBV19 and TRBJ1-5; 8 bases fit TRBD1. The receptor was isolated from a woman aged 40 to 55 in good health and CMV-seropositive. Sequenced: PBMCs. CDR3 sequence reads: CASDRGGNQPQHF. CDR3 in DNA: TGTGCCAGTGACAGGGGAGGCAATCAGCCCCAGCATTTT.